This TCR beta chain was observed in a study of Ad26.COV2.S vaccination and SARS-CoV-2 variants. Trimming pared 11 bases from V and 2 bases from J, leaving 10 bases between. This CDR3 has 12 residues. Documented treatment: some 20 received Ad26.COV2.S at low or high dose, single or two shots; about 5 received placebo; per-sample allocation not given. Material that was analyzed had been drawn on day 63 after the first vaccine or placebo injection. Measured with immunoSEQ multiplex PCR; TCRdb has only the in-frame clones, and not every one. This table holds under 400,000 clones, around 86% found once. The input for sequencing was peripheral blood, taken in a trial of Ad26.COV2.S vaccine versus placebo. J is TRBJ1-3 and V is TRBV23-1; D ambiguous. TRBV23-1 is filed as an ORF, its function uncertain. The source of this sequence is a person aged 18-65 years who received the Ad26.COV2.S COVID-19 vaccine or a placebo. The CDR3 region has the DNA TGCGCCTCCACCAGGCCTGGAAACACCATATATTTT. Translated: CASTRPGNTIYF.